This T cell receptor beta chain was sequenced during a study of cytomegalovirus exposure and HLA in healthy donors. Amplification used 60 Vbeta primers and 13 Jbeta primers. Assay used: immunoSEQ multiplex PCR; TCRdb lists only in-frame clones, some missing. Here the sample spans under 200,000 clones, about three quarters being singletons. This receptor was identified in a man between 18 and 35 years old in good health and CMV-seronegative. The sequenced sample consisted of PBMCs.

The CDR3, as DNA: TGTGCCAGCAGCTTGGAGGGACTAGCGGGAAACACAGATACGCAGTATTTT. Translating gives CASSLEGLAGNTDTQYF. The chain links TRBV7-2 to TRBJ2-3; TRBD2 aligns across 13 bases. With V trimmed by 3 bases and J by 2 bases, 5 bases remained unmatched. The CDR3 contains 17 residues. The germline V gene has CDR1 SGHTA and CDR2 FQGNSA.